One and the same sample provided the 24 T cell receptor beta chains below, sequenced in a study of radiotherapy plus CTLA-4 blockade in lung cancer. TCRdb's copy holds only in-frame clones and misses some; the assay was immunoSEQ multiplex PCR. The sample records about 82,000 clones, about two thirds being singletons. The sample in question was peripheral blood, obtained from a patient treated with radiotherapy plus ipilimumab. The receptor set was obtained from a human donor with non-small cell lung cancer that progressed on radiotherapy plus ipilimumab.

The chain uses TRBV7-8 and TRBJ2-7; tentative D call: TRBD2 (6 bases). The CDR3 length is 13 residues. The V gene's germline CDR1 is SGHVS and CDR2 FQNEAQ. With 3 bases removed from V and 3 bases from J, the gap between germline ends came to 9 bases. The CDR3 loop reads CASSLSSGYEQYF. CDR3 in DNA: TGTGCCAGCAGCTTGAGTAGCGGCTACGAGCAGTACTTC.

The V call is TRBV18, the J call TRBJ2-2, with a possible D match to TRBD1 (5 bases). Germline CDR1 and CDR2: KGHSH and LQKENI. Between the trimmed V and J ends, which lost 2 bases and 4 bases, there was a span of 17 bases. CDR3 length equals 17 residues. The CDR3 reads CASSPYSGHGGTGELFF. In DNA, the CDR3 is TGTGCCAGCTCACCATACTCCGGACACGGCGGCACCGGGGAGCTGTTTTTT.

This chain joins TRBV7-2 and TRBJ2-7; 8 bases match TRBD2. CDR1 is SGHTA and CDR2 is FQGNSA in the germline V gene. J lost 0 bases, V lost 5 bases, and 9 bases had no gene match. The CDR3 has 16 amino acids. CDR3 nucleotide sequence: TGTGCCAGCAGCGCATGGGCCAGCGGGAGCTCCTACGAGCAGTACTTC. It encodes CASSAWASGSSYEQYF.

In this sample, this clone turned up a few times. The CDR3 sequence is CASTLDLRREKTQYF. Written as DNA, the CDR3 is TGTGCCAGCACCCTCGACCTCCGCAGGGAAAAGACCCAGTACTTC. The gene calls are TRBV6-1 and TRBJ2-5; the D gene is possibly TRBD1 (5 bases). CDR1 is MNHNS and CDR2 is SASEGT in the germline V gene. CDR3 length: 15 amino acids. The V end was cut by 7 bases, the J end by 6 bases, with 21 bases between.

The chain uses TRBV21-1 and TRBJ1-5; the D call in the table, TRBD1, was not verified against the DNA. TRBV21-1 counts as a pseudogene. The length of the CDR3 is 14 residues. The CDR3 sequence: CARKTGQGDQPQHF. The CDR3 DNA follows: TGTGCCAGGAAAACAGGGCAGGGAGATCAGCCCCAGCATTTT.

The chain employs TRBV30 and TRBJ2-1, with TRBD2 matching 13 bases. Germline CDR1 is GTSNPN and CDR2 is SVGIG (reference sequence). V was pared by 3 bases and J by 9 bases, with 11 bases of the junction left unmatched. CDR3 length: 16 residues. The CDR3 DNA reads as TGTGCCTGGAGCGCTAAGACTAGCGGGGGGCCGGGTGAGCAGTTCTTC. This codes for CAWSAKTSGGPGEQFF. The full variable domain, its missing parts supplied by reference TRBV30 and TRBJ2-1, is SQTIHQWPATLVQPVGSPLSLECTVEGTSNPNLYWYRQAAGRGLQLLFYSVGIGQISSEVPQNLSASRPQDRQFILSSKKLLLSDSGFYLCAWSAKTSGGPGEQFFGPGTRLTVL.

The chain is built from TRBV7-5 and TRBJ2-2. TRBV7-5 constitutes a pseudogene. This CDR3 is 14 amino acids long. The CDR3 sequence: CVRSVAGNTGELFF. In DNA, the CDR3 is TGTGTCAGAAGCGTAGCGGGGAACACCGGGGAGCTGTTTTTT.

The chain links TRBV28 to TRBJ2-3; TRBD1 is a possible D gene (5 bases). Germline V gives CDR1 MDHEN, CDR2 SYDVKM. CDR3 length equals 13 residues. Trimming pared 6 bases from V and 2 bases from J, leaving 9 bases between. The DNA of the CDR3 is TGTGCCAGCAGAGGGGTCCCCACAGATACGCAGTATTTT. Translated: CASRGVPTDTQYF.

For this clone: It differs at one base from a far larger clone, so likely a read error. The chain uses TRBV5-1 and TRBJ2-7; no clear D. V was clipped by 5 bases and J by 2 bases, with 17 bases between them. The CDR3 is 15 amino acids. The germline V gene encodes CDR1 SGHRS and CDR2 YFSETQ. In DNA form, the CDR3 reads TGCGCCAGCAGTTTATCGATGGGCAGTCCCTACGAGCAGTACTTC. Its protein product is CASSLSMGSPYEQYF.

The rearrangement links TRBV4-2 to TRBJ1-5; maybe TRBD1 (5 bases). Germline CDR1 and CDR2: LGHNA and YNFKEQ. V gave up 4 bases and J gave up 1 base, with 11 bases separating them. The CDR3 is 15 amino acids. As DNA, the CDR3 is TGTGCCAGCAGCCCACGGGGGGGAAGCAATCAGCCCCAGCATTTT. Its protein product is CASSPRGGSNQPQHF.

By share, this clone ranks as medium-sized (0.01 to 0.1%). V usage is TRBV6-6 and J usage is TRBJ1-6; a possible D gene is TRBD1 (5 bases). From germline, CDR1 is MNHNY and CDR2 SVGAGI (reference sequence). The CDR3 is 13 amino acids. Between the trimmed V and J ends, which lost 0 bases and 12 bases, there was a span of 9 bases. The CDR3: CASSYSGTLPLHF. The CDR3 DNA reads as TGTGCCAGCAGTTACTCGGGGACTCTACCCCTCCACTTT.

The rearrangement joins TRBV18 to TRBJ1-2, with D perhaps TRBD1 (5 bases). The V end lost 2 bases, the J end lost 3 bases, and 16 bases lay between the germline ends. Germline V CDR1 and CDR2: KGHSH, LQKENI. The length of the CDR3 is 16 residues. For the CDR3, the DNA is TGTGCCAGCTCACCAAGAAGAGGGGAAGTGGACTATGGCTACACCTTC. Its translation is CASSPRRGEVDYGYTF.

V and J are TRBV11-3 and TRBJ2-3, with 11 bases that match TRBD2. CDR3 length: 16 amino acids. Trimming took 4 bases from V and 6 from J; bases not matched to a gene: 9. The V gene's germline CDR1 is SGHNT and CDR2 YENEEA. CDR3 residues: CASSSGLAAFRDTQYF. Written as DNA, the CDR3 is TGTGCCAGCAGCTCGGGACTAGCGGCATTCCGGGATACGCAGTATTTT. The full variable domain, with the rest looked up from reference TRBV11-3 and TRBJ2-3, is EAGVVQSPRYKIIEKKQPVAFWCNPISGHNTLYWYLQNLGQGPELLIRYENEEAVDDSQLPKDRFSAERLKGVDSTLKIQPAELGDSAVYLCASSSGLAAFRDTQYFGPGTRLTVL.

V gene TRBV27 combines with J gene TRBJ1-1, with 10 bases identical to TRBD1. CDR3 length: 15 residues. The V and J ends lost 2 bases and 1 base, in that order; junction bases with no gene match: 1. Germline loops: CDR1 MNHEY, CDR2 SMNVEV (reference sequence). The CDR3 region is CASSLGTGENTEAFF. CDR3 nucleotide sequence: TGTGCCAGCAGTTTAGGGACAGGGGAGAACACTGAAGCTTTCTTT.

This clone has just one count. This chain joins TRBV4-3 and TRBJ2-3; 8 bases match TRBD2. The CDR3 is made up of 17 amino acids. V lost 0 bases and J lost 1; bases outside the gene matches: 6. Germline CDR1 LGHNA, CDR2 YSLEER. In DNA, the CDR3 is TGCGCCAGCAGCCAAGATATTCCGGGGGGGGGCACAGATACGCAGTATTTT. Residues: CASSQDIPGGGTDTQYF.

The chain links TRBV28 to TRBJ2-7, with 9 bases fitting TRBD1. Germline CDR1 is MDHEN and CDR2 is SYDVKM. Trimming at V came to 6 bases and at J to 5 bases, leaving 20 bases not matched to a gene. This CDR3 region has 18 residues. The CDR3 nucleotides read TGTGCCAGCAGCACCATTACGGGAGAGGTACAGGGGGCAGACGAGCAGTACTTC. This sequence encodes CASSTITGEVQGADEQYF.

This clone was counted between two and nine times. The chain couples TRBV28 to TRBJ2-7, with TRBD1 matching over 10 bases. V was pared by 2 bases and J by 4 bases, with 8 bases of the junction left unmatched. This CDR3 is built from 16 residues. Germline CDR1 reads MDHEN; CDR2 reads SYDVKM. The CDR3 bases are TGTGCCAGCAGTTTAGTCCTGGGGACAGGGGATTACGAGCAGTACTTC. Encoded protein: CASSLVLGTGDYEQYF.

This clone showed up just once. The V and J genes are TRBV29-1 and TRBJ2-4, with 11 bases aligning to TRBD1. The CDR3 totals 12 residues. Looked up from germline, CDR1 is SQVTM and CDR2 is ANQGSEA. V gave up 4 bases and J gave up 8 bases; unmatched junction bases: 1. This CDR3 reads CSVGGQGDIQYF. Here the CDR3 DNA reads TGCAGCGTTGGGGGACAGGGGGACATTCAGTACTTC.

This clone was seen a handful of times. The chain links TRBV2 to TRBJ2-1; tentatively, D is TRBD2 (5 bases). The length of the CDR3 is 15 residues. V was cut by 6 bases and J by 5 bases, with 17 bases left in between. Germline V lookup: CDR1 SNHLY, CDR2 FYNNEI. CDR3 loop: CASRATSMFNNEQFF. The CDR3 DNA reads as TGTGCCAGCAGGGCTACTAGTATGTTCAACAATGAGCAGTTCTTC. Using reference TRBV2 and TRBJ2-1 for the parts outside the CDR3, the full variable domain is EPEVTQTPSHQVTQMGQEVILRCVPISNHLYFYWYRQILGQKVEFLVSFYNNEISEKSEIFDDQFSVERPDGSNFTLKIRSTKLEDSAMYFCASRATSMFNNEQFFGPGTRLTVL.

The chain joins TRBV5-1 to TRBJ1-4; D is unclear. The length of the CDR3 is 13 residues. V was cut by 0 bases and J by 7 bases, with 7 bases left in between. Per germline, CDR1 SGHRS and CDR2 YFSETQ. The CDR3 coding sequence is TGCGCCAGCAGCTTGGAACGGCCTGAAAAACTGTTTTTT. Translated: CASSLERPEKLFF.

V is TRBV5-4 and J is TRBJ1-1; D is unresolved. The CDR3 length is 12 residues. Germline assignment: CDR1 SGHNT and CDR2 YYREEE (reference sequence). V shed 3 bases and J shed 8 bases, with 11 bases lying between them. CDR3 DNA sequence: TGTGCCAGCAGCTCCGCCTTACCCGAAGCTTTCTTT. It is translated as CASSSALPEAFF.

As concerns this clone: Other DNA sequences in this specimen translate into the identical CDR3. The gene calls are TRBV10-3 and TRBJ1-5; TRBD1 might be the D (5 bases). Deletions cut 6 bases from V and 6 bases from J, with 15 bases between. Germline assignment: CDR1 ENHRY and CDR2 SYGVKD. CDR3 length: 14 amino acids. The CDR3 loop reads CAISEEAGSQPQHF. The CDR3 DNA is TGTGCCATCAGCGAGGAGGCAGGGAGTCAGCCCCAGCATTTT.

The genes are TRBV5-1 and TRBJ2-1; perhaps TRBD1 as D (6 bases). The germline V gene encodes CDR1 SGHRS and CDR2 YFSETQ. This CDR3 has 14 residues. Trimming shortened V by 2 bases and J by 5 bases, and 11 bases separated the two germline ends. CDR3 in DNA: TGCGCCAGCAGCTTAGGGGGACGGAACAATGAGCAGTTCTTC. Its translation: CASSLGGRNNEQFF.

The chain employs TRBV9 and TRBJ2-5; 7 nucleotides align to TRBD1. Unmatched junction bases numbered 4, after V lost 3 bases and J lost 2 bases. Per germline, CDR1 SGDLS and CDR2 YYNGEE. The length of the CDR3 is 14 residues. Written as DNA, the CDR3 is TGTGCCAGCAGCGCAGGGACAGTTCAAGAGACCCAGTACTTC. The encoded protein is CASSAGTVQETQYF.